The text below deals with one TCR beta chain. The CDR3 has 15 amino acids. Per germline, CDR1 MNHEY and CDR2 SVGAGI. With V trimmed by 7 bases and J by 7 bases, 8 bases remained unmatched. This entry comes from a study of blood T cell repertoires in COVID-19. The repertoire was sequenced with immunoSEQ multiplex PCR; TCRdb's copy has only in-frame clones and lacks some. The sample lists 49,000 or so clones; around 83% were seen once. This sequence was found in a man between 60 and 75 years old with active COVID-19. Sequencing input: peripheral blood. The J gene is TRBJ2-2, the V gene TRBV6-5; TRBD2 aligns across 11 bases. CDR3 in amino acids: CASMNSGGAGGELFF. Here the CDR3 DNA reads TGTGCCAGCATGAATAGCGGGGGGGCCGGCGGGGAGCTGTTTTTT.